This is a list of T cell receptor beta chains from one sample in a study of T cell changes during pregnancy in multiple sclerosis. Libraries were prepared by immunoSEQ multiplex PCR; TCRdb keeps only in-frame clonotypes and omits some of them. The table lists over 20,000 clones, 70% to 90% of them singletons. Sequencing used CD4+ T cells from peripheral blood mononuclear cells, obtained in the first trimester of pregnancy. These TCRs come from a female donor in good health, enrolled as a control in a pregnancy study. Each CDR3 is given with its conserved first and last residue. The D gene is left open where the match is weak.

cdr3_length: 13
v_call: TRBV7-9
d_call: TRBD1
j_call: TRBJ2-5
cdr3_aa: CASRTGAQETQYF

cdr3_length: 12
v_call: TRBV6-5
d_call: -
j_call: TRBJ2-5
cdr3_aa: CASRRGKETQYF

cdr3_length: 14
v_call: TRBV7-9
d_call: -
j_call: TRBJ1-6
cdr3_aa: CASSFRQDNSPLHF

cdr3_length: 17
v_call: TRBV5-1
d_call: TRBD2
j_call: TRBJ2-5
cdr3_aa: CASSPSAGGALRETQYF

cdr3_length: 13
v_call: TRBV19
d_call: -
j_call: TRBJ1-2
cdr3_aa: CASSLLTDYGYTF

cdr3_length: 17
v_call: TRBV7-2
d_call: TRBD2
j_call: TRBJ2-1
cdr3_aa: CASSPGLARNRGNEQFF

cdr3_length: 17
v_call: TRBV4-1
d_call: -
j_call: TRBJ1-5
cdr3_aa: CASSQVLVGRGNQPQHF

cdr3_length: 15
v_call: TRBV5-1
d_call: TRBD2
j_call: TRBJ2-1
cdr3_aa: CASSLGLAGRNEQFF

cdr3_length: 16
v_call: TRBV6-4
d_call: TRBD2
j_call: TRBJ2-2
cdr3_aa: CASSDLIAGGTGELFF

cdr3_length: 13
v_call: TRBV9
d_call: -
j_call: TRBJ1-1
cdr3_aa: CASSPRQLPEAFF

cdr3_length: 16
v_call: TRBV5-5
d_call: TRBD1
j_call: TRBJ1-1
cdr3_aa: CASSLRQGAGNTEAFF

cdr3_length: 14
v_call: TRBV19
d_call: -
j_call: TRBJ1-1
cdr3_aa: CASSIDGAGGEAFF

cdr3_length: 13
v_call: TRBV7-6
d_call: -
j_call: TRBJ2-5
cdr3_aa: CASSSSYIETQYF

cdr3_length: 15
v_call: TRBV30
d_call: -
j_call: TRBJ1-6
cdr3_aa: CAWSSGVGINSPLHF

cdr3_length: 20
v_call: TRBV28
d_call: -
j_call: TRBJ2-7
cdr3_aa: CASSFAFSPAGTQTSYEQYF

cdr3_length: 13
v_call: TRBV6-5
d_call: TRBD1
j_call: TRBJ1-1
cdr3_aa: CASSNSGQGGAFF

cdr3_length: 16
v_call: TRBV21-1
d_call: -
j_call: TRBJ1-2
cdr3_aa: CASSKGGQGAWRGYTF

cdr3_length: 15
v_call: TRBV18
d_call: -
j_call: TRBJ1-1
cdr3_aa: CASSPPEQLNTEAFF

cdr3_length: 17
v_call: TRBV7-2
d_call: TRBD2
j_call: TRBJ2-2
cdr3_aa: CASRFRRTSGGAGELFF

cdr3_length: 14
v_call: TRBV11-1
d_call: -
j_call: TRBJ2-5
cdr3_aa: CASSPRTSPETQYF

cdr3_length: 19
v_call: TRBV21-1
d_call: -
j_call: TRBJ1-1
cdr3_aa: CASSKGWWQGRYANTEAFF

cdr3_length: 16
v_call: TRBV4-3
d_call: -
j_call: TRBJ1-6
cdr3_aa: CASSHARGGTNSPLHF

cdr3_length: 13
v_call: TRBV10-3
d_call: -
j_call: TRBJ1-5
cdr3_aa: CAISDGPGQKLFF

cdr3_length: 12
v_call: TRBV7-9
d_call: -
j_call: TRBJ1-6
cdr3_aa: CASREGNSPLHF

cdr3_length: 12
v_call: TRBV9
d_call: -
j_call: TRBJ2-2
cdr3_aa: CASSPDTGELFF

cdr3_length: 16
v_call: TRBV28
d_call: TRBD1
j_call: TRBJ2-2
cdr3_aa: CASSPQGYGGTGELFF

cdr3_length: 12
v_call: TRBV6-5
d_call: TRBD1
j_call: TRBJ2-7
cdr3_aa: CANRTGGREQYF

cdr3_length: 16
v_call: TRBV2
d_call: TRBD2
j_call: TRBJ2-1
cdr3_aa: CASRLGTSGSYNEQFF

cdr3_length: 15
v_call: TRBV9
d_call: TRBD2
j_call: TRBJ2-7
cdr3_aa: CASTPGPSGSHEQYF

cdr3_length: 16
v_call: TRBV27
d_call: TRBD1
j_call: TRBJ2-2
cdr3_aa: CASSPLGTGNTGELFF

cdr3_length: 19
v_call: TRBV27
d_call: TRBD2
j_call: TRBJ2-6
cdr3_aa: CASSFLLLAGDSGANVLTF

cdr3_length: 13
v_call: TRBV10-3
d_call: TRBD2
j_call: TRBJ2-7
cdr3_aa: CAISESGTSGGSF

cdr3_length: 14
v_call: TRBV28
d_call: -
j_call: TRBJ2-7
cdr3_aa: CASSLAGQNYEQYF

cdr3_length: 12
v_call: TRBV10-3
d_call: -
j_call: TRBJ2-7
cdr3_aa: CAFGGGPDEQYF

cdr3_length: 16
v_call: TRBV27
d_call: TRBD2
j_call: TRBJ2-7
cdr3_aa: CASSTGLAASSYEQYF